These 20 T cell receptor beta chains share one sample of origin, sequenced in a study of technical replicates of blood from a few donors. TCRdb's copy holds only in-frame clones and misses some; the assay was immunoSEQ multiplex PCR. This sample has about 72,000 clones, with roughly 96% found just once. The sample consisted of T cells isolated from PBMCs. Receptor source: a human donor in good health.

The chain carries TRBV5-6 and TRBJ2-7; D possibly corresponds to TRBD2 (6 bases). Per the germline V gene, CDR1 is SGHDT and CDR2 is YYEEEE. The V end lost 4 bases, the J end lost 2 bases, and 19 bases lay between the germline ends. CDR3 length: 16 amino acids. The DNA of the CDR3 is TGTGCCAGCAGCCCAAAGCCGGGACGGGGGACCTACGAGCAGTACTTC. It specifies CASSPKPGRGTYEQYF. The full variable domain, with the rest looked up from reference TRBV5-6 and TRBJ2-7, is DAGVTQSPTHLIKTRGQQVTLRCSPKSGHDTVSWYQQALGQGPQFIFQYYEEEERQRGNFPDRFSGHQFPNYSSELNVNALLLGDSALYLCASSPKPGRGTYEQYFGPGTRLTVT.

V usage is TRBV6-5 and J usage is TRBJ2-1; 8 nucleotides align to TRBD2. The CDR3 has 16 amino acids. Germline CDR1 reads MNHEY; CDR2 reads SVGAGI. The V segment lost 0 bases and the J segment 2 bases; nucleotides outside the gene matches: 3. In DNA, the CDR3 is TGTGCCAGCAGTTACTCGAGGCGGGGGGCCTACAATGAGCAGTTCTTC. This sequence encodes CASSYSRRGAYNEQFF.

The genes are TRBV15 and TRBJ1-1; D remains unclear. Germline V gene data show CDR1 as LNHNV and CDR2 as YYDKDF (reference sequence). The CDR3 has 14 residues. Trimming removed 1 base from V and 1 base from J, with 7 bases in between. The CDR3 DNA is TGTGCCACCAGCAGAGTCCGGGGGAACACTGAAGCTTTCTTT. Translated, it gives CATSRVRGNTEAFF.

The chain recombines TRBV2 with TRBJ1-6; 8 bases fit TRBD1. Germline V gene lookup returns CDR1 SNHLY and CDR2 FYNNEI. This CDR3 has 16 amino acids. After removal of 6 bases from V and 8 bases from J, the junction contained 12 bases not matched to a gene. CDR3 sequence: CASRGTGHGPYSPLHF. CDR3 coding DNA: TGTGCCAGCAGGGGGACAGGTCATGGACCTTATTCACCCCTCCACTTT.

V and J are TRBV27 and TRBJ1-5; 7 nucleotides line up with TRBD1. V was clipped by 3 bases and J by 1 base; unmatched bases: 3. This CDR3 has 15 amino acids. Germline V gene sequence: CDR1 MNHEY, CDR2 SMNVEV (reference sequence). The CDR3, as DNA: TGTGCCAGCAGTTTCAGGGGGGCGAGCAATCAGCCCCAGCATTTT. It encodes CASSFRGASNQPQHF.

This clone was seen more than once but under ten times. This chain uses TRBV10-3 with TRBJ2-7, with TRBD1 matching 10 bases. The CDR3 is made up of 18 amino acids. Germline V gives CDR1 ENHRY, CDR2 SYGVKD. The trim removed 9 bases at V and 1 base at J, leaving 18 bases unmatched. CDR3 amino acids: CAISSPGQGRLGSYEQYF. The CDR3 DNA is TGTGCCATTTCCTCTCCGGGACAGGGGCGCCTTGGGTCCTACGAGCAGTACTTC.

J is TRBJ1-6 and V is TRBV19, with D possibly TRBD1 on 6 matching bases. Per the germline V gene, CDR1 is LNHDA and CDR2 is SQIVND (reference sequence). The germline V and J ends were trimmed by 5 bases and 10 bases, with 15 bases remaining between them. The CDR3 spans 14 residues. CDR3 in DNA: TGTGCCAGTAGTCCCCAGGGCAGGGGATCACCCCTCCACTTT. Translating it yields CASSPQGRGSPLHF.

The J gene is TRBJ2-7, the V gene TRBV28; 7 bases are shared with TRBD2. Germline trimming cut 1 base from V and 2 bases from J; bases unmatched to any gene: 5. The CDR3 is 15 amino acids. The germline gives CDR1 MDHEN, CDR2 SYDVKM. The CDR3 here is CASSLSASGAYEQYF. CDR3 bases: TGTGCCAGCAGTTTATCCGCTAGCGGAGCCTACGAGCAGTACTTC.

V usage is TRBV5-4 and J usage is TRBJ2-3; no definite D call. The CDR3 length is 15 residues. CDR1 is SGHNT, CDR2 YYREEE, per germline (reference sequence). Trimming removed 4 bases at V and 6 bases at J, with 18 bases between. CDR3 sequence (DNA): TGTGCCAGCAGCCTTTTATTAGAGAGGAAGGATACGCAGTATTTT. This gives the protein CASSLLLERKDTQYF.

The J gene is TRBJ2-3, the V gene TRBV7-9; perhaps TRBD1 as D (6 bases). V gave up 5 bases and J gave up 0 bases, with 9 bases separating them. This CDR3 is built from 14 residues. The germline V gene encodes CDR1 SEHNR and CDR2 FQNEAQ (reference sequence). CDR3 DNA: TGTGCCAGCAGCGACGGGACAAGCACAGATACGCAGTATTTT. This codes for CASSDGTSTDTQYF.

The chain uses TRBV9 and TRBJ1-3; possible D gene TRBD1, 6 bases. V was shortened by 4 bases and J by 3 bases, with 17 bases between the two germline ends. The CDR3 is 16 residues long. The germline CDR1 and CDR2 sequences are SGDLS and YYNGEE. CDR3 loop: CASSQRGQSHGNTIYF. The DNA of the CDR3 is TGTGCCAGCAGCCAAAGAGGACAGTCTCATGGAAACACCATATATTTT. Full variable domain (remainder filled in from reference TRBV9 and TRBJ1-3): DSGVTQTPKHLITATGQRVTLRCSPRSGDLSVYWYQQSLDQGLQFLIQYYNGEERAKGNILERFSAQQFPDLHSELNLSSLELGDSALYFCASSQRGQSHGNTIYFGEGSWLTVV.

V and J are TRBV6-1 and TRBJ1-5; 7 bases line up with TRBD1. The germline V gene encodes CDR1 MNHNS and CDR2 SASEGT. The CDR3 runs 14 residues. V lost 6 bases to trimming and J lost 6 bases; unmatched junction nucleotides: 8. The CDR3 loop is CASRDQGVGQPQHF. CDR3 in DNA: TGTGCCAGCAGAGACCAGGGGGTGGGTCAGCCCCAGCATTTT.

Here the CDR3 reads CASSLGSGRVIPTGELFF. The DNA of the CDR3 is TGTGCCAGCAGCTTAGGTAGCGGGAGGGTTATTCCAACCGGGGAGCTGTTTTTT. J is TRBJ2-2 and V is TRBV11-2, with 11 bases fitting TRBD2. The CDR3 loop spans 18 amino acids. After removal of 1 base from V and 5 bases from J, the junction contained 9 bases not matched to a gene. The germline CDR1 and CDR2 sequences are SGHAT and FQNNGV.

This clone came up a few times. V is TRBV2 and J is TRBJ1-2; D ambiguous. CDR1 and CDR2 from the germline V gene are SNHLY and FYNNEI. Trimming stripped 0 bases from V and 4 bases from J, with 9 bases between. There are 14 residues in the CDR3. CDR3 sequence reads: CASSEAGGVYGYTF. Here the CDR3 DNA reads TGTGCCAGCAGTGAAGCGGGCGGGGTCTATGGCTACACCTTC.

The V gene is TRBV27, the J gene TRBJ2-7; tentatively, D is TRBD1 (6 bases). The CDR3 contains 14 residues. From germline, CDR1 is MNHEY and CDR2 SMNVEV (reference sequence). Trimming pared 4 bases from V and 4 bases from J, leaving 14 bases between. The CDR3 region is CASSSLDSPYEQYF. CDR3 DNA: TGTGCCAGCAGTTCTTTGGACAGCCCTTACGAGCAGTACTTC.

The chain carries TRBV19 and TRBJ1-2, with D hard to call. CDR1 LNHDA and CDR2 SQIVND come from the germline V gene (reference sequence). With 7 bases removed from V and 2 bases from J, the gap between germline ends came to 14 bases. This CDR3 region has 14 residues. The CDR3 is CASTGLQTNYGYTF. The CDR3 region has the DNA TGTGCCAGTACTGGCTTACAGACAAACTATGGCTACACCTTC.

The CDR3, as DNA: TGTGCCATCAGTGCGCCGACAGGGGCATTTAACTATGGCTACACCTTC. It translates to CAISAPTGAFNYGYTF. The J gene is TRBJ1-2, the V gene TRBV10-3; 8 nucleotides match TRBD1. Germline V gives CDR1 ENHRY, CDR2 SYGVKD. CDR3 length: 16 residues. V shed 4 bases and J 1 base; nucleotides not matched to a gene: 8.

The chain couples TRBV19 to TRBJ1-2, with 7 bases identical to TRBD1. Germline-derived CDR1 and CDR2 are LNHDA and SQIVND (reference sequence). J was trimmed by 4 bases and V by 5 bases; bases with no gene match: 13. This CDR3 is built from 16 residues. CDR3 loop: CASSRGVGQIFYGYTF. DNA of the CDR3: TGTGCCAGTAGTCGTGGTGTGGGACAGATCTTCTATGGCTACACCTTC.

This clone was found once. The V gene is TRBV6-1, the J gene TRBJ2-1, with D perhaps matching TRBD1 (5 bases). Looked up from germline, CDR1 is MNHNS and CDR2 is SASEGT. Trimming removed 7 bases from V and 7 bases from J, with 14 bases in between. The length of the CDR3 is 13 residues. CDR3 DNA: TGTGCCAGCACCCAGTCAGGGAAGAATGAGCAGTTCTTC. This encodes CASTQSGKNEQFF.

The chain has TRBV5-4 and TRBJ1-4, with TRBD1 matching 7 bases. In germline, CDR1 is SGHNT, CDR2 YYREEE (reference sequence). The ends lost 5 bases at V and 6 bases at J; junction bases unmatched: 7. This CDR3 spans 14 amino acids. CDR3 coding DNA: TGTGCCAGCAGTCTCCGGGACAGTGATGAAAAACTGTTTTTT. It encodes CASSLRDSDEKLFF.